This TCR beta chain appears in the sequencing data of a study of blood T cells in healthy people across ages. Primers used in a second PCR of roughly 6 to 11 cycles were a sample-barcoded 5' primer and a J-beta primer mix. TCRdb re-called the 5' RACE reads through MiXCR, storing one row per CDR3 protein. Among about 800,000 distinct CDR3 sequences listed, approximately 25% were seen once. This clonotype was seen a few times. This CDR3 is built from 15 residues. The V gene's germline CDR1 is MNHEY and CDR2 SVGEGT. V was shortened by 2 bases and J by 1 base, with 11 bases between the two germline ends. Separately, the same data were catalogued under a study of T cells of mothers and their children.

The chain has TRBV6-2 or TRBV6-3 and TRBJ1-1; tentatively, D is TRBD1 (5 bases). The material sequenced was blood. This sequence was found in a boy aged 10-17 years in good health. Here the CDR3 reads CASSYRGVPNTEAFF. The CDR3 DNA reads TGTGCCAGCAGTTACCGGGGGGTACCGAACACTGAAGCTTTCTTT.